This record covers a single T cell receptor beta chain. Its matching antigen is unknown. The junction differs from germline at one of its ends, possibly a read error. The sample originates from a study of blood T cells in healthy people across ages. Primers used in a second PCR of about 7 to 12 cycles were a sample-barcoded 5' primer and a J-beta primer mix. A minimum of 2.5 million CDR3-containing paired-end reads was obtained for each sample. TCRdb itself ran the 5' RACE reads through MiXCR, one entry per CDR3 protein. The sample consists of hundreds of thousands of distinct CDR3 sequences, about 48% of them appearing once. Ranging in age from roughly 6 to 100, the donors were healthy Caucasian individuals from Russia. The CDR3 contains 15 residues. Germline V CDR1 and CDR2: MGHRA, YSYEKL. Study outcomes and limitations: Estimates based on one million T cells were treated as lower bounds.

The chain employs TRBV4-1 and TRBJ2-3; D may be TRBD1 or TRBD2 (5 bases each). This receptor was taken from a young man in good health. Sequenced: blood. CDR3 nucleotides: TGCGCCAGCAGCCAAGGGGTTGGGGGACGAGATTCGCAGTATTTT. Its protein product is CASSQGVGGRDSQYF.